This T cell receptor beta chain is from a study of T-cell memory formation after mild COVID-19 listed by TCRdb under 2021. The study in broad terms: TCR sequence clusters from the two donors were found to be largely donor specific. In a couple of donors, T-cell clones that expanded and contracted after mild COVID-19 were followed by sequencing TCRalpha and TCRbeta repertoires longitudinally. The cohort comprised two young, previously healthy adult volunteers, one female and one male.

Reading from cysteine to phenylalanine, the CDR3 counts 15 amino acids. Only CDR3 DNA remains: 45 bases, in frame from the first base. Looking up the germline V gene yields CDR1 MNHEY and CDR2 SVGAGI. The V end loses 6 bases and the J end loses 6 bases, and a stretch of 17 bases separates them. Ficoll-Paque density gradient centrifugation was used to isolate PBMCs. This clonotype was picked up a small number of times. Its antigen target is currently unknown. Qualities for individual bases were not recorded, and no much larger clone is one base off. Sequencing was carried out with an Illumina NovaSeq 6000. TCRalpha and TCRbeta cDNA libraries were built by 5'RACE with constant-segment primers, adding sample barcodes and unique molecular identifiers. Trizol reagent was used to extract RNA from every sample. Amplification of the libraries took two PCR steps, and the second step added a second sample barcode plus Illumina TruSeq adapters. Sequencing of the libraries was done on an Illumina NovaSeq, producing 2 x 150 bp paired-end reads. For the original study's pipeline: Demultiplexing of reads and collapsing into UMI-guided consensus sequences were performed with migec v1.2.7. Using mixcr v2.1.11, the UMI consensuses were aligned to TRA and TRB V and J templates and assembled into clonotypes. A clonotype was counted as expanded or contracted only when both edgeR and NoisET called the clonotype significant, with the noise models trained on biological replicates. For edgeR calls, a false discovery rate-adjusted p below 0.01 and a log2 fold-change threshold of 1 were applied. As an exploratory analysis of dynamics, max-normalized trajectories of the 1000 most abundant clonotypes were examined with PCA combined with hierarchical clustering. Separately sequenced CD4+ and CD8+ repertoires were used to assign a CD4 or CD8 phenotype to each responding clone. In TCRdb, the public reads were trimmed at Q25 with fastp and aligned with MiXCR, with productive beta chains retained. CDR3 protein sequences are deduplicated, and each keeps its most common genes and DNA. TCRdb assigned the V and J calls; the authors' analysis was not used. For this sample the table gives 350,000 to 450,000 distinct CDR3 sequences, of which roughly 20% were detected only once. The top ten clones comprise about 8.1% of the sample.

Broad study findings and their caveats: Contracting CD4+ clones appeared mostly in the CM and EM memory subsets, whereas CD8+ clones were enriched in EMRA. The study covered only a couple of mild cases, and larger cohorts including severe cases with pre-infection samples were considered necessary. Some responding clones were detected in pre-infection memory, which suggested that pre-existing cross-reactive memory T cells had joined the SARS-CoV-2 response. SARS-CoV-2 specificity of the second-wave clones peaking on day 37 was not confirmed. Clones that contracted from day 15 to 85 showed balanced CD4/CD8 phenotypes, whereas a second wave of clones that expanded from day 15 to 37 leaned towards CD4+.

Sequencing input: PBMCs or a T cell subset sorted from them (not recorded which). The source is an adult woman who had mild COVID-19 (a few samples of this study predate the infection). The sample titles of this study are shuffled in the database, so cell type and time point are left out; the donor was told from shared clones. Rearrangement joined TRBV6-5 to TRBJ2-2; the D element could tentatively be TRBD1 or TRBD2, as 5 bases agree for each. The CDR3 sequence is CASRGVVGSSGELFF. Read as DNA, the sequence is TGTGCCAGCAGGGGGGTCGTTGGGTCGTCCGGGGAGCTGTTTTTT.